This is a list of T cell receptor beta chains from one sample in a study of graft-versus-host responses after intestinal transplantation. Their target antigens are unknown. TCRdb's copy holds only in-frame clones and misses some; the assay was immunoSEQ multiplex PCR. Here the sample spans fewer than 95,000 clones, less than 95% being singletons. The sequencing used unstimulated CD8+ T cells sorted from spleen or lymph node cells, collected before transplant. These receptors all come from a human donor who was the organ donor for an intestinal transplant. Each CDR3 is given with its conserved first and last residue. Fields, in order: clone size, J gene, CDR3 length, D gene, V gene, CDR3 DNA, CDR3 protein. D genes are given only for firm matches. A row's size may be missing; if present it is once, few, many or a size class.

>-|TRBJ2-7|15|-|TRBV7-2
TGTGCCAGCAGCTCTGGGCCGACCAACCCCTACGAGCAGTACTTC
CASSSGPTNPYEQYF
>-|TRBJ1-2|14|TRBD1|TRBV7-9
TGTGCCAGCAGCCAACCGGGACAGGGTTTTGGCTACACCTTC
CASSQPGQGFGYTF
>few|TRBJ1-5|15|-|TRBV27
TGTGCCAGCAGTTTAGCAGGGAGGAGCAATCAGCCCCAGCATTTT
CASSLAGRSNQPQHF
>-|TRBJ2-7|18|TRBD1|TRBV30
TGTGCCTGGAGTGTACGCGAAAGGAGGGACAGGGATCGGGGTGAGCAGTACTTC
CAWSVRERRDRDRGEQYF
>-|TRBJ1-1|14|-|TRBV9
TGTGCCAGCAGCCCTACAGGGTATGACACTGAAGCTTTCTTT
CASSPTGYDTEAFF
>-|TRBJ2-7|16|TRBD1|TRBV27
TGTGCCAGCAGTGCCGCGCAGGGGGCGCATTCCTACGAGCAGTACTTC
CASSAAQGAHSYEQYF
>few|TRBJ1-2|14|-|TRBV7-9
TGTGCCAGCACCCCTCCCCCCGGGGATTATGGCTACACCTTC
CASTPPPGDYGYTF
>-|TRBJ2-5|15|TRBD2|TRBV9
TGTGCCAGCAGCGTAGGCGGGGGGGCCGGGGAGACCCAGTACTTC
CASSVGGGAGETQYF
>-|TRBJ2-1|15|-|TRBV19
TGTGCCAGTACCGACCCCCGATCGGGGTACAATGAGCAGTTCTTC
CASTDPRSGYNEQFF
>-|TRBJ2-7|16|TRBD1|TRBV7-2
TGTGCCAGCAGCTTAGATGGTATACAGGGGGCGCGGGAGCAGTACTTC
CASSLDGIQGAREQYF
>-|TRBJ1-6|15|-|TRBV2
TGTGCCAGCAGAGGACCTGGACTGGGATATTCACCCCTCCACTTT
CASRGPGLGYSPLHF
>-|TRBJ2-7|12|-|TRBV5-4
TGTGCCAGCAGTATGAGCTCCTACGAGCAGTACTTC
CASSMSSYEQYF
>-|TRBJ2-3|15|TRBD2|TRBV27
TGTGCCAGCAGTTTTAATAGCGGGGTTACAGATACGCAGTATTTT
CASSFNSGVTDTQYF
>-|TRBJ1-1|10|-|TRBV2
TGTGCCAGCAGTCTATATGAAGCTTTCTTT
CASSLYEAFF
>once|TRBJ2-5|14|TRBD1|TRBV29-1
TGCAGCGTGGTACTAGAGGGGGCCGGGGAGACCCAGTACTTC
CSVVLEGAGETQYF
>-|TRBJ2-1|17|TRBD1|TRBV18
TGTGCCAGCTCACCACAGAGACAGCAGGGGGCCCAAAATGAGCAGTTCTTC
CASSPQRQQGAQNEQFF
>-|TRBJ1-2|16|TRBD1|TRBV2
TGTGCCAGCAGTGACCTAGACAGGGGAGATGACTATGGCTACACCTTC
CASSDLDRGDDYGYTF
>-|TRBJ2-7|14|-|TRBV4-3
TGCGCCAGCAGCCAAGATCTAGCAGAGTGGGAGCAGTACTTC
CASSQDLAEWEQYF
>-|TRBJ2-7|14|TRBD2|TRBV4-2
TGTGCCAGCAGCCAAGTCTTAGCGGGGTACGAGCAGTACTTC
CASSQVLAGYEQYF
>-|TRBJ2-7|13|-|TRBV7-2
TGTGCCAGCAGCTCCCCGAGCTCCTACGAGCAGTACTTC
CASSSPSSYEQYF
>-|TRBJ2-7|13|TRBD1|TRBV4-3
TGCGCCAGCAGCCAGACAGGGTCGGACGAGCAGTACTTC
CASSQTGSDEQYF
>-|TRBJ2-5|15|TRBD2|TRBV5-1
TGCGCCAGCAGCTTGGAAGCGGGGTCACAAGAGACCCAGTACTTC
CASSLEAGSQETQYF
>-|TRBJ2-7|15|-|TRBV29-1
TGCAGCGTGCGGTCGTGGAGGGGCCTAACCTACGAGCAGTACTTC
CSVRSWRGLTYEQYF
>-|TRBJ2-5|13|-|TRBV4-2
TGTGCCAGCAGCCAAGGGCAGAAGGAGACCCAGTACTTC
CASSQGQKETQYF
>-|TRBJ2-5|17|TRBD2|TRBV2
TGTGCCAGCAGTGATCTGACTAGCGGGGTTCGTAGGGAGACCCAGTACTTC
CASSDLTSGVRRETQYF
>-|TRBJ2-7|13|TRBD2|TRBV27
TGTGCCAGCAGTCCGGGGGGACCCTACGAGCAGTACTTC
CASSPGGPYEQYF
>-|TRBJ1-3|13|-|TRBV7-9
TGTGCCAGCAGCCAGGTGGCTGGAAACACCATATATTTT
CASSQVAGNTIYF
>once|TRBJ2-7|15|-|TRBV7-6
TGTGCCAGCAGCTCCGAACCGGGACAATTGGACGAGCAGTACTTC
CASSSEPGQLDEQYF
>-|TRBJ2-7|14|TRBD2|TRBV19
TGTGCCAGTAGTCCTAGCGGGGGGAACTACGAGCAGTACTTC
CASSPSGGNYEQYF
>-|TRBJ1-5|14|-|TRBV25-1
TGTGCCAGCAGTGAGGAAGGTTGGAGTCAGCCCCAGCATTTT
CASSEEGWSQPQHF
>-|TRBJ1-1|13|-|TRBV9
TGTGCCAGCAGCGGGAGCATGAACACTGAAGCTTTCTTT
CASSGSMNTEAFF
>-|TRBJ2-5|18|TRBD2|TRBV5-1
TGCGCCAGCAGCTCGGGACTAGCGGGGGCTAAAGACCAAGAGACCCAGTACTTC
CASSSGLAGAKDQETQYF
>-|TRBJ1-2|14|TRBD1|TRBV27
TGTGCCAGCAGCTACCCGGGACAGGGGTATGGCTACACCTTC
CASSYPGQGYGYTF
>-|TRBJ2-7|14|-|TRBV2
TGTGCCAGCAGTGTTGGTCATAGAGACTACGAGCAGTACTTC
CASSVGHRDYEQYF
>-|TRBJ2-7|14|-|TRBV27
TGTGCCAGCAGACCGGAGGTCCGGGCCTACGAGCAGTACTTC
CASRPEVRAYEQYF
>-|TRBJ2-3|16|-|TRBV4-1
TGCGCCAGCAGCCAAGAAAGAGCGACTAGCACAGATACGCAGTATTTT
CASSQERATSTDTQYF
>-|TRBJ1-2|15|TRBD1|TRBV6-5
TGTGCCAGCAGGGTGGCAGGGGGCTCCTTGTATGGCTACACCTTC
CASRVAGGSLYGYTF
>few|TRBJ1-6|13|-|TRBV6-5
TGTGCCAGCACTGCAGGGAAAGGTGCACCCCTCCACTTT
CASTAGKGAPLHF
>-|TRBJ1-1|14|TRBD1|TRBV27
TGTGCCAGCAGTCTTGGGACAGGGGGCACTGAAGCTTTCTTT
CASSLGTGGTEAFF
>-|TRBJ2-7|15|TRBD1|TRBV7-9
TGTGCCAGCAGCTTAGTGGGACAGGGCGGCTACGAGCAGTACTTC
CASSLVGQGGYEQYF
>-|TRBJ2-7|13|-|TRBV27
TGTGCCAGCAGTCAAACAGGGACCTACGAGCAGTACTTC
CASSQTGTYEQYF
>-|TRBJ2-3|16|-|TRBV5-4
TGTGCCAGCAGCCCCACCGGGACTGGGAACACAGATACGCAGTATTTT
CASSPTGTGNTDTQYF
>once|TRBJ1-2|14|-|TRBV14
TGTGCCAGCAGCCAAGATCAGGGTGTCTATGGCTACACCTTC
CASSQDQGVYGYTF
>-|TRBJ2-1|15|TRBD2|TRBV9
TGTGCCAGCAGCCCATGGCTAGCGGGGGATAATGAGCAGTTCTTC
CASSPWLAGDNEQFF
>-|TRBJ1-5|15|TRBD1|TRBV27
TGTGCCAGCAGTCGGGGACAGGGGGCCAATCAGCCCCAGCATTTT
CASSRGQGANQPQHF
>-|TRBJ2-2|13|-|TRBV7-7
TGTGCTAGCAGCTTAGTATTGACCGGGGAGCTGTTTTTT
CASSLVLTGELFF
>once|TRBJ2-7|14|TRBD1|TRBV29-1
TGCAGCGTTGAAACAGGGGGAGTACCCTACGAGCAGTACTTC
CSVETGGVPYEQYF
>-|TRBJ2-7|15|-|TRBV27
TGTGCCAGCAGTTTAATTATCGGGGGTCTCTACGAGCAGTACTTC
CASSLIIGGLYEQYF
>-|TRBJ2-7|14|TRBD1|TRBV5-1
TGCGCCAGCAGCTTCGGGGACAGCTCCTACGAACAGTACTTC
CASSFGDSSYEQYF
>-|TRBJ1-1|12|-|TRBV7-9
TGTGCCAGCAGCTTAGGGGGAGGAGAAGCTTTCTTT
CASSLGGGEAFF
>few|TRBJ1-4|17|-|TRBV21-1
TGTGCCAGCAGCTCCTTGGGGCGCAGGGTAGCGGGGGAAAAACTGTTTTTT
CASSSLGRRVAGEKLFF
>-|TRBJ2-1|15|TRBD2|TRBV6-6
TGTGCCAGCAGCCTACTAGCGGGGGGCAACAATGAGCAGTTCTTC
CASSLLAGGNNEQFF
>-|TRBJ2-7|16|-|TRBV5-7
TGTGCCAGCAGCCTGGGGACAACCAGCGCTTCCTACGAGCAGTACTTC
CASSLGTTSASYEQYF
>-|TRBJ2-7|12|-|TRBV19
TGTGCCAGTAGGGACAACTCCTACGAGCAGTACTTC
CASRDNSYEQYF
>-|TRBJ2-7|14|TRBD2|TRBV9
TGTGCCAGCAGCTACGGGACTAGCGATTACGAGCAGTACTTC
CASSYGTSDYEQYF
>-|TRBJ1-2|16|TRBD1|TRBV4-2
TGTGCCAGCAGCCAAGAACAGGGGGCGCCCAACTATGGCTACACCTTC
CASSQEQGAPNYGYTF
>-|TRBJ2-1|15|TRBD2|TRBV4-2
TGTGCCAGCAGCCACCCTAGCGGGTTCTACAATGAGCAGTTCTTC
CASSHPSGFYNEQFF
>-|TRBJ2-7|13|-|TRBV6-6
TGTGCCAGCAGTTACTCCCTTGGGGGGGAGCAGTACTTC
CASSYSLGGEQYF
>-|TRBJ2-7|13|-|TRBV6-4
TGTGCCAGCCGCGGACTGCCCACCTACGAGCAGTACTTC
CASRGLPTYEQYF
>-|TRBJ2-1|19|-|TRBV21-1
TGTGCCAGCAGCAAAATGCCTCGTCGACTAGCGGGGGGGTACAATGAGCAGTTCTTC
CASSKMPRRLAGGYNEQFF